The T cell receptor (beta chain) under discussion was sequenced for a study of blood T cell repertoires in COVID-19. The assay was immunoSEQ multiplex PCR, and TCRdb's table has in-frame clones only and misses some. The table records roughly 61,000 clones, over 70% of them present only once. Deletions cut 5 bases from V and 2 bases from J, with 21 bases between. Germline CDR1 reads MNHEY; CDR2 reads SMNVEV (reference sequence). The CDR3 spans 17 residues. The sample was peripheral blood. The chain combines TRBV27 with TRBJ1-2; D possibly corresponds to TRBD1 (6 bases). This TCR derives from a woman aged 70-85 years with acute or convalescent COVID-19. Here the CDR3 DNA reads TGTGCCAGCAGTGGCGTTTTTGAATGGGGGCTAAACTATGGCTACACCTTC. Its translation is CASSGVFEWGLNYGYTF.